This T cell receptor beta chain was documented in a study of blood T cell repertoires in COVID-19 (dated by TCRdb to about 2020). The study in broad terms: Collaborator samples came from the United States, Italy and Spain and covered acute and convalescent phases of COVID-19. The repertoires were released in a freely available public database intended as a resource for research on the immune response to SARS-CoV-2. Sample metadata almost always included a de-identified subject ID, COVID-19 status, age in years and sex. HLA class I and class II types, where available, came from metadata supplied by the sample provider rather than from assay-based typing. Deeply sampled blood TCRbeta repertoires from subjects exposed to, actively infected with, or recovered from COVID-19 were included in the dataset. The prospective study material was composed of cDNA or gDNA derived from T cells, B-cell-depleted T cells, or PBMCs. The samples were drawn from two sources: the first 160 participants of the ongoing ImmuneRACE study, and 1,254 subjects contributed by 6 global collaborators. General findings and caveats noted by the study authors: Clinical and demographic metadata were provided uncurated, with the amount varying by source and participant.

Points on this clone: There is no known antigen for this receptor. No much larger clone is present one base from it, and per-base qualities are unavailable.

The junction shows trimming of 1 base on V and 0 bases on J, plus 10 bases between the germline ends. The CDR3 numbers 15 residues from cysteine through phenylalanine. Left in the record is the CDR3 DNA by itself, 45 bases read in frame from the first base. CDR1 and CDR2 are read off the germline V gene (reference sequence) as LGHDT and YNNKEL. TCRbeta CDR3 regions were amplified from genomic DNA using the immunoSEQ Assay, a bias-controlled multiplex PCR. On the study's bioinformatics: Nucleated cell counts per sample were estimated from amplification of reference gene primers within the assay. To quantify the absolute abundance of each unique TCRbeta CDR3 rearrangement, sequence reads were collapsed and filtered. For each sample, productive Simpson clonality was calculated as the square root of Simpson's diversity index across productive rearrangements. Not all clones reach the TCRdb copy of this immuneACCESS table, which keeps in-frame sequences only. Checked studies attribute under half of the gap to unresolved V genes and leave the rest unexplained. V, J and clone size are those of that table, while D and trimming were read from the DNA. Here the sample has approximately 400,000 clones; approximately 80% occur a single time. The ten most abundant clones make up more than 0.95% of the sample.

Whole blood was collected in K2EDTA tubes by collaborating institutions according to the institutions' own protocols. For TCRbeta analysis, collaborators shipped samples as frozen whole blood, isolated PBMCs, or DNA extracted from either of those sample types. The sequencing sample was made of peripheral blood. The receptor was derived from a human donor with acute or convalescent COVID-19. The donor label of this sample is uncertain. The chain was built from TRBV3-1 (or the pseudogene TRBV3-2) and TRBJ2-7, with the D gene not clear enough to name. In nucleotide form, the sequence is TGTGCCAGCAGCCAAGCCTTTGGTAGCTCCTACGAGCAGTACTTC. Its coded protein is CASSQAFGSSYEQYF.